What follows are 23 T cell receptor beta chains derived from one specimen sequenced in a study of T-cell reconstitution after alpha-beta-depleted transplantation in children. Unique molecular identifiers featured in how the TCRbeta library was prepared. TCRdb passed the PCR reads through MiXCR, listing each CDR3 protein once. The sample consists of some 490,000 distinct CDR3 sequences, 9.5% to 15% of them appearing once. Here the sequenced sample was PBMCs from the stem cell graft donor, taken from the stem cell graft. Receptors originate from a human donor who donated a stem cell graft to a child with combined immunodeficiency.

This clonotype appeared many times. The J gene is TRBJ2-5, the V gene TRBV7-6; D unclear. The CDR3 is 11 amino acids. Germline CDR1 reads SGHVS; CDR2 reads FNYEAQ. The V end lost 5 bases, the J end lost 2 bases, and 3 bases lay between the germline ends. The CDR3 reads CASSMQETQYF. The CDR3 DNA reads TGTGCCAGCAGCATGCAAGAGACCCAGTACTTC.

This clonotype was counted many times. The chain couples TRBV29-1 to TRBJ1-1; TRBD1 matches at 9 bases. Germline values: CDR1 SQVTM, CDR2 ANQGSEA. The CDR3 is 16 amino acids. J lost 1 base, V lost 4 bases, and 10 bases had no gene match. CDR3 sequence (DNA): TGCAGCGTTGTGAGGGATTTGGACAGGGGGAACACTGAAGCTTTCTTT. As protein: CSVVRDLDRGNTEAFF.

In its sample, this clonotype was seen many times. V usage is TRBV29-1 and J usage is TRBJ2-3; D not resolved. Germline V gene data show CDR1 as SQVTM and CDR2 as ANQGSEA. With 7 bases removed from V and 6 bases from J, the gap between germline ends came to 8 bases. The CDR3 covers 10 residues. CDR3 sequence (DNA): TGCAGCGCCCTGGGGGATACGCAGTATTTT. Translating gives CSALGDTQYF.

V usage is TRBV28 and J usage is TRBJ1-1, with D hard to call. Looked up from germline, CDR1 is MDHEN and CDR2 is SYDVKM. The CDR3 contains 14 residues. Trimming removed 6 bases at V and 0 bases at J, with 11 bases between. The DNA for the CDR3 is TGTGCCAGCAGCGAGGCAGGTATGAACACTGAAGCTTTCTTT. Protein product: CASSEAGMNTEAFF.

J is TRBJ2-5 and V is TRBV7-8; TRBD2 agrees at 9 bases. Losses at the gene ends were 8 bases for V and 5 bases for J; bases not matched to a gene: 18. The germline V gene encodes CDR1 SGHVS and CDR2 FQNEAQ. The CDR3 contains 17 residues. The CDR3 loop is CASLGVAGATEDETQYF. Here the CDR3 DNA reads TGTGCCAGCCTTGGGGTAGCGGGGGCCACGGAGGATGAGACCCAGTACTTC.

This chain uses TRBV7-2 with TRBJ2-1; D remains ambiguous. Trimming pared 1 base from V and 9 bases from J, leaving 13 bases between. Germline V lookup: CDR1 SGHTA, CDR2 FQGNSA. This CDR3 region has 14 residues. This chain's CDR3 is CASSLVSSAAEQFF. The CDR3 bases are TGTGCCAGCAGCTTAGTCTCCTCTGCGGCTGAGCAGTTCTTC.

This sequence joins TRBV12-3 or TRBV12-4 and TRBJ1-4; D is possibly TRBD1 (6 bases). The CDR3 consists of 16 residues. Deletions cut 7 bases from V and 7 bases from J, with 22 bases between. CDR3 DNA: TGTGCCAGCACCCAAAACGGAGGGGGGGCGAGTGAAAAACTGTTTTTT. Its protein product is CASTQNGGGASEKLFF.

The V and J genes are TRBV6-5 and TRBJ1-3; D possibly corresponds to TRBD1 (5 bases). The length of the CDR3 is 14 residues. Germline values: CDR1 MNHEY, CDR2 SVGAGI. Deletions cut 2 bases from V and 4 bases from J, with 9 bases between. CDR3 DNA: TGTGCCAGCAGTTACGGGGCGTTCGGAAACACCATATATTTT. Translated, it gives CASSYGAFGNTIYF.

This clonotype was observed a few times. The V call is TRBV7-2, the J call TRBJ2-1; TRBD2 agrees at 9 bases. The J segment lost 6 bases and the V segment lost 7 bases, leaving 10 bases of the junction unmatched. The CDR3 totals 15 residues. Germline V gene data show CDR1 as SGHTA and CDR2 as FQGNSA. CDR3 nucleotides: TGTGCCAGCATCTTGGGGCTAGCGGGACTCAATGAGCAGTTCTTC. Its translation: CASILGLAGLNEQFF.

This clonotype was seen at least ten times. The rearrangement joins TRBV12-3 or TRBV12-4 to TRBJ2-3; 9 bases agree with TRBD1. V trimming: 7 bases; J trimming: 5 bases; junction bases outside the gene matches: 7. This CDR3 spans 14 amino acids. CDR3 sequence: CASNPQGALDTQYF. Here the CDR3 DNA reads TGTGCCAGCAACCCACAGGGGGCATTAGATACGCAGTATTTT.

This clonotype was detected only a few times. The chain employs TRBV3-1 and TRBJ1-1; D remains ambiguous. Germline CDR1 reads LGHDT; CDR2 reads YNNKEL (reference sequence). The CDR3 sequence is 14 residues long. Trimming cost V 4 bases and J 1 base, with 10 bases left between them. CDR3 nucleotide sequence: TGTGCCAGCAGCCGAGTTCTGGGGAACACTGAAGCTTTCTTT. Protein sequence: CASSRVLGNTEAFF.

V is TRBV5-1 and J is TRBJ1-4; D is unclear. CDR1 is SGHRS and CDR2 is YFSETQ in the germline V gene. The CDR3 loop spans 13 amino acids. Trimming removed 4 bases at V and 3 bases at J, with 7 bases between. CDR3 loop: CASSRRSNEKLFF. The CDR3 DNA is TGCGCCAGCAGCCGGCGGTCTAATGAAAAACTGTTTTTT.

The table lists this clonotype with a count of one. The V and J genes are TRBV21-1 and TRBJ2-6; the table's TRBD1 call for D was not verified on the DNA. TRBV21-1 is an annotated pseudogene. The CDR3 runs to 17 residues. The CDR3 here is CASSGRDRVSGANVLTF. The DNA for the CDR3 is TGTGCCAGCAGCGGCCGGGACAGGGTCTCTGGGGCCAACGTCCTGACTTTC.

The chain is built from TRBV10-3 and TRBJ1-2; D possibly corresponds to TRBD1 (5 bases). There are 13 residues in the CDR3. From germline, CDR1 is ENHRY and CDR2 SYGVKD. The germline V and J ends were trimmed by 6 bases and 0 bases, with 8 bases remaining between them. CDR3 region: CAISRETNYGYTF. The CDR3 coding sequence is TGTGCCATCAGCAGGGAAACTAACTATGGCTACACCTTC.

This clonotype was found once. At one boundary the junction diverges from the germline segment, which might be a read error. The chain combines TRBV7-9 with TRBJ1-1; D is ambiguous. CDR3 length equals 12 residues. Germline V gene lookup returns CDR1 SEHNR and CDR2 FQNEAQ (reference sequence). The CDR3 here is CGSSPGGTEAFF. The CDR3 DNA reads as TGTGGCAGCAGCCCGGGAGGTACTGAAGCTTTCTTT.

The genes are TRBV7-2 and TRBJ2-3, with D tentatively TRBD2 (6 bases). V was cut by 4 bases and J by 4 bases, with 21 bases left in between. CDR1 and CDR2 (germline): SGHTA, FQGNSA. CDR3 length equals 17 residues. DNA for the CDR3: TGTGCCAGCAGCTCCCCCCCGGGACTCCGGTTGGCAGATACGCAGTATTTT. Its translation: CASSSPPGLRLADTQYF.

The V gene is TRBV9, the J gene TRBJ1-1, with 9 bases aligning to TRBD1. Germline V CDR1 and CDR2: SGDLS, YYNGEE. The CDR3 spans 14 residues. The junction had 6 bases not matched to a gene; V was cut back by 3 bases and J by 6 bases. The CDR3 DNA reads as TGTGCCAGCAGCGACGGGACAGGGAGGGCTGAAGCTTTCTTT. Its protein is CASSDGTGRAEAFF.

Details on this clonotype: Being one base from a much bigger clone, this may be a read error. CDR3 nucleotides: TGTGCCAGCAGTTTAGTCGTTAATGAAAAACTGTTTTTT. Its protein product is CASSLVVNEKLFF. V usage is TRBV12-3 or TRBV12-4 and J usage is TRBJ1-4; D gene uncertain. CDR3 length: 13 amino acids. Trimming pared 1 base from V and 4 bases from J, leaving 4 bases between.

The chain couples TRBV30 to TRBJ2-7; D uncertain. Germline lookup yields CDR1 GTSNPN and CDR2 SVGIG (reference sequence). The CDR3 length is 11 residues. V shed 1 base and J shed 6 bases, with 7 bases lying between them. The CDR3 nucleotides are TGTGCCTGGAGTGCCTTGAGCGAGCAGTACTTC. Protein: CAWSALSEQYF.

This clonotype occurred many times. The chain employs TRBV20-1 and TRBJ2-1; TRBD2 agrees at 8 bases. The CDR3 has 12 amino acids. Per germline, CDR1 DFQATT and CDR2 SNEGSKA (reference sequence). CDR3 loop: CSVEREYNEQFF. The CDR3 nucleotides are TGCAGCGTTGAGCGGGAGTACAATGAGCAGTTCTTC.

The CDR3 region is CASSPVRKYHQETQYF. The DNA for the CDR3 is TGTGCCAGCTCACCGGTCCGGAAATATCACCAAGAGACCCAGTACTTC. This sequence joins TRBV18 and TRBJ2-5, with D unclear. There are 16 residues in the CDR3. Germline CDR1 KGHSH, CDR2 LQKENI. The V end lost 3 bases, the J end lost 0 bases, and 14 bases lay between the germline ends.

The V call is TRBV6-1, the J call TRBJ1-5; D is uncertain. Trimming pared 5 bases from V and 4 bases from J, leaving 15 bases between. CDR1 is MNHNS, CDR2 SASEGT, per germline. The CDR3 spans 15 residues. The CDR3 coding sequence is TGTGCCAGCAGTCCGAGGGTTGGTGGGAATCAGCCCCAGCATTTT. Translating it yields CASSPRVGGNQPQHF.

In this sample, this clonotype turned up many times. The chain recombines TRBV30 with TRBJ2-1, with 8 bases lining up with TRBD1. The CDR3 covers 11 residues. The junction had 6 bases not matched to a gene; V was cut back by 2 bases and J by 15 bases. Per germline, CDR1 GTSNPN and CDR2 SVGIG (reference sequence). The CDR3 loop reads CAWSSDRVPFF. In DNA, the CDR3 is TGTGCCTGGAGTTCGGACAGGGTCCCGTTCTTC.